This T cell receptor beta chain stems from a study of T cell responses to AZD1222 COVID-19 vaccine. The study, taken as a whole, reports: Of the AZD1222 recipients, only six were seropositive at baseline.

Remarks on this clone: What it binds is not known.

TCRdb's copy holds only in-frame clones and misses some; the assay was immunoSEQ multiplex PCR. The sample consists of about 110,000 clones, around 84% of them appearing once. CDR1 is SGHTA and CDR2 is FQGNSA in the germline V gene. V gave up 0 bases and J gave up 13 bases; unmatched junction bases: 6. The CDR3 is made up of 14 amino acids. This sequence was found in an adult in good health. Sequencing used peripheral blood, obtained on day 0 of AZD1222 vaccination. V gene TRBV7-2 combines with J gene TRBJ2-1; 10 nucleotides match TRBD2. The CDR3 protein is CASSLALAGDPQFF. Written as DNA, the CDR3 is TGTGCCAGCAGCTTAGCCCTAGCGGGGGACCCTCAGTTCTTC.